Each of the 7 T cell receptor beta chains below was sequenced from the same sample in a study of blood T cell repertoires in COVID-19. Profiled with immunoSEQ multiplex PCR; TCRdb holds only in-frame clones, not every one. The data show some 65,000 clones, 70% to 90% seen once. The sequenced sample consisted of peripheral blood. These receptors were taken from a woman over 75 with active COVID-19.

This clone was recorded only once. The V call is TRBV7-2, the J call TRBJ2-7; TRBD1 is a possible D gene (6 bases). V was clipped by 1 base and J by 4 bases, with 11 bases between them. CDR1 is SGHTA and CDR2 is FQGNSA in the germline V gene. The CDR3 extends over 14 amino acids. CDR3 loop: CASSLEQGPYEQYF. For the CDR3, the DNA is TGTGCCAGCAGCTTAGAACAGGGACCGTACGAGCAGTACTTC.

The V and J genes are TRBV3-1 (or the pseudogene TRBV3-2) and TRBJ2-1; D gene ambiguous. This CDR3 has 13 amino acids. The V and J ends lost 3 bases and 10 bases respectively, with 13 bases between them. Germline V CDR1 and CDR2: LGHDT, YNNKEL (reference sequence). The DNA for the CDR3 is TGTGCCAGCAGCCAGGCACTAAGATGGGAGCAGTTCTTC. It codes for CASSQALRWEQFF.

CDR3 in amino acids: CASSGQGDGYTF. The CDR3 DNA follows: TGTGCCAGCAGCGGACAGGGGGACGGCTACACCTTC. This sequence joins TRBV28 and TRBJ1-2, with 10 bases fitting TRBD1. Germline CDR1 MDHEN, CDR2 SYDVKM. The V and J ends lost 6 bases and 8 bases, in that order; junction bases with no gene match: 3. This CDR3 spans 12 amino acids.

This clone has a single count. This chain links TRBV18 with TRBJ2-5, with a weak D call TRBD1 (5 bases). Germline V gene data show CDR1 as KGHSH and CDR2 as LQKENI. This CDR3 has 13 amino acids. V was clipped by 3 bases and J by 2 bases, with 7 bases between them. The CDR3 spells CASSPRQQETQYF. CDR3 in DNA: TGTGCCAGCTCACCCCGACAGCAAGAGACCCAGTACTTC.

The chain is built from TRBV28 and TRBJ2-7; 9 positions match TRBD1. The V gene's germline CDR1 is MDHEN and CDR2 SYDVKM. The CDR3 length is 15 residues. V was pared by 4 bases and J by 5 bases, with 9 bases of the junction left unmatched. In DNA, the CDR3 is TGTGCCAGCAGTTCCTCCGGGACAGGGTCGAACGAGCAGTACTTC. Protein sequence: CASSSSGTGSNEQYF.

This chain connects TRBV4-1 to TRBJ2-7; TRBD1 matches 7 bases. The germline V gene encodes CDR1 MGHRA and CDR2 YSYEKL. Trimming removed 1 base from V and 2 bases from J; junction bases left unmatched: 11. This CDR3 region has 17 residues. This CDR3 reads CASSQVLGQAKTYEQYF. CDR3 sequence (DNA): TGCGCCAGCAGCCAAGTCCTAGGACAGGCGAAAACCTACGAGCAGTACTTC.

The chain combines TRBV12-3 or TRBV12-4 with TRBJ1-1; perhaps TRBD1 as D (5 bases). With 3 bases removed from V and 9 bases from J, the gap between germline ends came to 8 bases. This CDR3 has 11 amino acids. CDR3 amino acids: CASSLAGKAFF. The CDR3 DNA is TGTGCCAGCAGTTTGGCAGGGAAAGCTTTCTTT.